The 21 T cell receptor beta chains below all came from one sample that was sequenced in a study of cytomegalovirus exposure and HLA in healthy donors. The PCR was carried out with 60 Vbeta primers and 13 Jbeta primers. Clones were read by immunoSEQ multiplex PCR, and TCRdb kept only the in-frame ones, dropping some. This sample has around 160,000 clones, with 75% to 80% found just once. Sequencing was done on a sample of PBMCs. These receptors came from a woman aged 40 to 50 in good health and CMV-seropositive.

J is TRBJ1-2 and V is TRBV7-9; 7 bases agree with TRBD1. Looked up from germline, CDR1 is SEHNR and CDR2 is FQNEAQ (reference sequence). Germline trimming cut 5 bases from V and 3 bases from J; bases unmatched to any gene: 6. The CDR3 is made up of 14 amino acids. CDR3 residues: CASSAWGTDYGYTF. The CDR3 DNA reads TGTGCCAGCAGCGCTTGGGGGACAGACTATGGCTACACCTTC.

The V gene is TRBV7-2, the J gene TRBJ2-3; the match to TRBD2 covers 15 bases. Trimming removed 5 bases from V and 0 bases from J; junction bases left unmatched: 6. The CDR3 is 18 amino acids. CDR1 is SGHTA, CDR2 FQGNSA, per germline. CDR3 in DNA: TGTGCCAGCAGCCCGCGGACTAGCGGGGGGGCTAGCACAGATACGCAGTATTTT. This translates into CASSPRTSGGASTDTQYF. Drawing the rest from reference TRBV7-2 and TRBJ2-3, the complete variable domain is GAGVSQSPSNKVTEKGKDVELRCDPISGHTALYWYRQSLGQGLEFLIYFQGNSAPDKSGLPSDRFSAERTGGSVSTLTIQRTQQEDSAVYLCASSPRTSGGASTDTQYFGPGTRLTVL.

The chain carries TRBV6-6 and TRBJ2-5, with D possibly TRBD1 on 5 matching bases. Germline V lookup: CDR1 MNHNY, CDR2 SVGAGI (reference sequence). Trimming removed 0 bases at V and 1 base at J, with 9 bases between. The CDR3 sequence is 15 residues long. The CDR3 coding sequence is TGTGCCAGCAGTTACTCAGGCAGGGTCCAAGAGACCCAGTACTTC. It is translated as CASSYSGRVQETQYF.

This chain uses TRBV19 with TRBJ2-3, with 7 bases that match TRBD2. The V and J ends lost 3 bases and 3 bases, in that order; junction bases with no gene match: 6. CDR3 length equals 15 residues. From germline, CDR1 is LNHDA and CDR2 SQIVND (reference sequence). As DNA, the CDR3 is TGTGCCAGTAGTATGGCCCTGGGGGGGACAGATACGCAGTATTTT. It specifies CASSMALGGTDTQYF.

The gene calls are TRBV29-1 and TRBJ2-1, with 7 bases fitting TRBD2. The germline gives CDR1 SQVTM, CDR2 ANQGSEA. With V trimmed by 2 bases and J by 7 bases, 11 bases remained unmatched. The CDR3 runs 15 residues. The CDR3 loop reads CSVEWGGTSRNEQFF. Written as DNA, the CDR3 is TGCAGCGTTGAATGGGGGGGAACCTCCCGAAATGAGCAGTTCTTC.

The CDR3 is CASSPAGEGDTQYF. The CDR3 nucleotides read TGTGCCAGCTCACCAGCGGGAGAGGGAGATACGCAGTATTTT. The rearrangement uses TRBV18 and TRBJ2-3; 7 nucleotides agree with TRBD2. Germline V gene sequence: CDR1 KGHSH, CDR2 LQKENI. V lost 2 bases to trimming and J lost 5 bases; unmatched junction nucleotides: 4. CDR3 length equals 14 residues. Looking up the rest from reference TRBV18 and TRBJ2-3 gives the full variable domain: NAGVMQNPRHLVRRRGQEARLRCSPMKGHSHVYWYRQLPEEGLKFMVYLQKENIIDESGMPKERFSAEFPKEGPSILRIQQVVRGDSAAYFCASSPAGEGDTQYFGPGTRLTVL.

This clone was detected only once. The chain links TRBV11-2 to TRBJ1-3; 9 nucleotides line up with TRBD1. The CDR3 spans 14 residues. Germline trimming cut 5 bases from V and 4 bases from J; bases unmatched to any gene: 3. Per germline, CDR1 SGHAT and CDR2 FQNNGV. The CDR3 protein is CASSRGQGGNTIYF. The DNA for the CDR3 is TGTGCCAGCAGCCGGGGACAGGGAGGAAACACCATATATTTT.

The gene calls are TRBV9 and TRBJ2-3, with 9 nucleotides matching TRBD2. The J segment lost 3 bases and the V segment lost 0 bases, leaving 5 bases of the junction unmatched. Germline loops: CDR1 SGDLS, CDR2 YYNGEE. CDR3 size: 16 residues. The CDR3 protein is CASSVANAGGTDTQYF. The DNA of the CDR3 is TGTGCCAGCAGCGTAGCTAATGCGGGAGGGACAGATACGCAGTATTTT. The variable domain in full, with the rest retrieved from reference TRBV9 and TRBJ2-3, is DSGVTQTPKHLITATGQRVTLRCSPRSGDLSVYWYQQSLDQGLQFLIQYYNGEERAKGNILERFSAQQFPDLHSELNLSSLELGDSALYFCASSVANAGGTDTQYFGPGTRLTVL.

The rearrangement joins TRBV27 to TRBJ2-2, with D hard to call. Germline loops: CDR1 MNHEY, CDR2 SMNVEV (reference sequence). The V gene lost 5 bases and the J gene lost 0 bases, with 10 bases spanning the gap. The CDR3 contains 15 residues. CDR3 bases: TGTGCCAGCAGTCGACTTAGTTCGAACACCGGGGAGCTGTTTTTT. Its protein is CASSRLSSNTGELFF.

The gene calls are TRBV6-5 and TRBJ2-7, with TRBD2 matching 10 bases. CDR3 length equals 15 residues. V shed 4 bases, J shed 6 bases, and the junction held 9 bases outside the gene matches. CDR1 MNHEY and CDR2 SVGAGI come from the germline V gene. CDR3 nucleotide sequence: TGTGCCAGCAGTTCAGCGGGAGGGTACAATGCCGAGCAGTACTTC. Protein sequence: CASSSAGGYNAEQYF.

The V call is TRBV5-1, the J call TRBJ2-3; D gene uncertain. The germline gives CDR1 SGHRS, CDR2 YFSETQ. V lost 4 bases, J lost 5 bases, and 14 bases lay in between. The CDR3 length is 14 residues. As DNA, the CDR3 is TGCGCCAGCAGCGTGGGCCCAACGGGAGATACGCAGTATTTT. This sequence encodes CASSVGPTGDTQYF.

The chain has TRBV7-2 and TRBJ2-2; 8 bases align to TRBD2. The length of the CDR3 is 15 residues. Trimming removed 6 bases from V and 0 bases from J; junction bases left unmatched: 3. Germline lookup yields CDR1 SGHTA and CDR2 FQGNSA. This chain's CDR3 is CASRSGGANTGELFF. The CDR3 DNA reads TGTGCCAGCAGGAGCGGGGGAGCGAACACCGGGGAGCTGTTTTTT.

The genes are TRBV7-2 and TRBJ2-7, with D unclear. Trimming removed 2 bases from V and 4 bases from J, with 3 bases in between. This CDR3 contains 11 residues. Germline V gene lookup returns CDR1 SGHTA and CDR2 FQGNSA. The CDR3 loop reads CASSLRYEQYF. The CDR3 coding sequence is TGTGCCAGCAGCTTACGGTACGAGCAGTACTTC.

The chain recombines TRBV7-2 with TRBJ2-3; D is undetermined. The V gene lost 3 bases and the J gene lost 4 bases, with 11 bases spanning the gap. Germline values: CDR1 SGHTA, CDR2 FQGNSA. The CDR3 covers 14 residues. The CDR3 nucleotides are TGTGCCAGCAGCTTTCCTAGTTTGGCAGATACGCAGTATTTT. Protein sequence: CASSFPSLADTQYF.

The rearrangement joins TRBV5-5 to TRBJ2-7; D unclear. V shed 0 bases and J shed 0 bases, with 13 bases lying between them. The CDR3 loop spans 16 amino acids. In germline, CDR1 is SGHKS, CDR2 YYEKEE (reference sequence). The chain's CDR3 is CASSLEAEESSYEQYF. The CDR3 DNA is TGTGCCAGCAGCTTGGAGGCGGAAGAGAGCTCCTACGAGCAGTACTTC.

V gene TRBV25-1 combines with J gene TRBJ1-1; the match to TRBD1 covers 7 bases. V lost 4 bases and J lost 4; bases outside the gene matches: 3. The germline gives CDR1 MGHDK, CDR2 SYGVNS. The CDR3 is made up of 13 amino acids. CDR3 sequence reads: CASSATGVTEAFF. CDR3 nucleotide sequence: TGTGCCAGCAGTGCCACAGGGGTCACTGAAGCTTTCTTT.

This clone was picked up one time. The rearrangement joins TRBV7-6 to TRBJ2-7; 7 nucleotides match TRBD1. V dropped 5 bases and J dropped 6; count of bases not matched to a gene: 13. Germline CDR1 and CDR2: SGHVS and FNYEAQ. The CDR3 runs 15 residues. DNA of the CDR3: TGTGCCAGCAGCACCCTAGGGGGCACACCTCTCGAGCAGTACTTC. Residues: CASSTLGGTPLEQYF. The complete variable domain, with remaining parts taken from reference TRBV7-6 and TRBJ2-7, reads GAGVSQSPRYKVTKRGQDVALRCDPISGHVSLYWYRQALGQGPEFLTYFNYEAQQDKSGLPNDRFSAERPEGSISTLTIQRTEQRDSAMYRCASSTLGGTPLEQYFGPGTRLTVT.

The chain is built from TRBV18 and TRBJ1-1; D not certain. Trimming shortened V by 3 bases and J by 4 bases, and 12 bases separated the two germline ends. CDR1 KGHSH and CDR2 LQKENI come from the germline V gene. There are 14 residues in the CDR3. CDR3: CASSPRLEGTEAFF. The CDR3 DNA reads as TGTGCCAGCTCACCTCGGTTGGAGGGCACTGAAGCTTTCTTT. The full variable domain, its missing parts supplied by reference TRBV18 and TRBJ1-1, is NAGVMQNPRHLVRRRGQEARLRCSPMKGHSHVYWYRQLPEEGLKFMVYLQKENIIDESGMPKERFSAEFPKEGPSILRIQQVVRGDSAAYFCASSPRLEGTEAFFGQGTRLTVV.

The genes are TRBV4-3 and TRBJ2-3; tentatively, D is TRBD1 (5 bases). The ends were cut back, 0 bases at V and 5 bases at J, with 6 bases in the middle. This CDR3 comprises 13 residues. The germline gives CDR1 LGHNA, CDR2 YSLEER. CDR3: CASSQDDRDTQYF. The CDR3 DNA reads TGCGCCAGCAGCCAAGACGACAGAGATACGCAGTATTTT.

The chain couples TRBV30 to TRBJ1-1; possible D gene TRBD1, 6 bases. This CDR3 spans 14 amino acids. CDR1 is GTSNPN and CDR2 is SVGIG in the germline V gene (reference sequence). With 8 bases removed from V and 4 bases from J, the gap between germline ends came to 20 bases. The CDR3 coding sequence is TGTGCCCGCCGACACCACGAAGGGGGCACTGAAGCTTTCTTT. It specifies CARRHHEGGTEAFF.

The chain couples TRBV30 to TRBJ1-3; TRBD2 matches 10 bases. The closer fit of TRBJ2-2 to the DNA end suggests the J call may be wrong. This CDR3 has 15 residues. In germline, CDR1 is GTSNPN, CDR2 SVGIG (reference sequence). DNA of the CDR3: TGTGCCTGGAGTAAGCGGGGGGGCCGGAACGGGGAGCTGTTTTTT. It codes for CAWSKRGGRNGELFF.